This T cell receptor beta chain is drawn from a study of blood T cell repertoires in COVID-19. Study context: Sites across the United States, Italy and Spain contributed samples from acute and convalescent COVID-19. PBMCs, B-cell-depleted T cells, or T cells were the source of the cDNA or gDNA that made up the material.

Trimming at V came to 2 bases and at J to 10 bases, leaving 6 bases not matched to a gene. This CDR3 contains 13 residues. From germline, CDR1 is MNHEY and CDR2 SVGAGI. Method: immunoSEQ multiplex PCR; TCRdb's copy keeps in-frame clones and lacks some. Among under 250,000 clones listed, roughly 90% were seen once. The sequenced sample was peripheral blood. This chain joins TRBV6-5 and TRBJ1-1, with 8 bases matching TRBD1. The TCR was taken from a woman aged 55-70 years with acute or convalescent COVID-19. The CDR3 region is CASSYGQGFSAFF. Here the CDR3 DNA reads TGTGCCAGCAGTTACGGACAGGGATTTTCAGCTTTCTTT.